The rows below give T cell receptor beta chains drawn from one sample of a study of OX40 agonist ivuxolimab in advanced cancers. Clones were sequenced by immunoSEQ multiplex PCR, and TCRdb holds only the in-frame ones, with some missing. The sample holds about 70,000 clones, almost 85% seen once. This specimen consisted of CD4+ or CD8+ T cells sorted from blood, obtained in a trial of the OX40 agonist ivuxolimab. These receptors were obtained from an adult with an advanced solid tumor such as melanoma, head and neck, liver or kidney cancer. Both conserved end residues are part of each CDR3. Fields, in order: V gene, J gene, D gene, clone size, CDR3 protein, CDR3 DNA. D genes are given only for firm matches. Clone size is not always given. Where it is, it says once, few, many or a class for expanded clones.

v_call: TRBV4-2
j_call: TRBJ2-2
d_call: TRBD2
clone_size: few
cdr3_aa: CASSQASGVGTGELFF
cdr3_nt: TGTGCCAGCAGCCAGGCTAGCGGGGTAGGCACCGGGGAGCTGTTTTTT

v_call: TRBV5-4
j_call: TRBJ2-1
d_call: NA
clone_size: few
cdr3_aa: CASSLSALRGINNEQFF
cdr3_nt: TGTGCCAGCAGCCTTAGCGCCTTGAGGGGGATAAACAATGAGCAGTTCTTC

v_call: TRBV6-6
j_call: TRBJ2-1
d_call: NA
clone_size: NA
cdr3_aa: CASSYSGDSNEQFF
cdr3_nt: TGTGCCAGCAGTTACTCAGGAGACAGCAATGAGCAGTTCTTC

v_call: TRBV4-1
j_call: TRBJ1-3
d_call: NA
clone_size: NA
cdr3_aa: CASSQDFGGRVGTIYF
cdr3_nt: TGCGCCAGCAGCCAAGATTTTGGCGGCCGCGTGGGCACCATATATTTT

v_call: TRBV6-6
j_call: TRBJ1-1
d_call: NA
clone_size: NA
cdr3_aa: CASVFSTEAFF
cdr3_nt: TGTGCCAGTGTTTTTAGCACTGAAGCTTTCTTT

v_call: TRBV27
j_call: TRBJ2-7
d_call: TRBD2
clone_size: few
cdr3_aa: CASSLVAGTSYEQYF
cdr3_nt: TGTGCCAGCAGTCTAGTCGCCGGGACTAGCTACGAGCAGTACTTC

v_call: TRBV4-1
j_call: TRBJ2-1
d_call: NA
clone_size: NA
cdr3_aa: CASSQPFRANEQFF
cdr3_nt: TGCGCCAGCAGCCAACCATTCAGGGCGAATGAGCAGTTCTTC

v_call: TRBV2
j_call: TRBJ1-1
d_call: TRBD1
clone_size: NA
cdr3_aa: CASSGGQGKTMNTEAFF
cdr3_nt: TGTGCCAGCAGTGGGGGACAGGGGAAAACAATGAACACTGAAGCTTTCTTT

v_call: TRBV7-6
j_call: TRBJ2-5
d_call: NA
clone_size: NA
cdr3_aa: CASSSGVTEQETQYF
cdr3_nt: TGTGCCAGCAGCTCTGGGGTCACGGAACAAGAGACCCAGTACTTC

v_call: TRBV11-2
j_call: TRBJ2-3
d_call: TRBD1
clone_size: NA
cdr3_aa: CASSLVIDRVGDTQYF
cdr3_nt: TGTGCCAGCAGCTTAGTCATCGACAGGGTGGGAGATACGCAGTATTTT

v_call: TRBV7-9
j_call: TRBJ2-3
d_call: TRBD2
clone_size: NA
cdr3_aa: CASSVTSGRSLYTDTQYF
cdr3_nt: TGTGCCAGCAGCGTTACTAGCGGGAGGTCCCTTTACACAGATACGCAGTATTTT

v_call: TRBV28
j_call: TRBJ2-1
d_call: NA
clone_size: NA
cdr3_aa: CASSLPSTGNEQFF
cdr3_nt: TGTGCCAGCAGTTTACCCTCGACAGGTAATGAGCAGTTCTTC

v_call: TRBV2
j_call: TRBJ2-1
d_call: TRBD1
clone_size: NA
cdr3_aa: CASRRTGQGEQFF
cdr3_nt: TGTGCCAGCAGGCGAACGGGACAGGGTGAGCAGTTCTTC

v_call: TRBV7-2
j_call: TRBJ1-1
d_call: NA
clone_size: NA
cdr3_aa: CASSLGLGYPTEAFF
cdr3_nt: TGTGCCAGCAGCTTAGGTTTGGGGTATCCCACTGAAGCTTTCTTT

v_call: TRBV5-4
j_call: TRBJ1-2
d_call: NA
clone_size: NA
cdr3_aa: CASSLYPSGTYGGYTF
cdr3_nt: TGTGCCAGCAGCTTGTATCCCAGCGGGACCTATGGAGGCTACACCTTC

v_call: TRBV28
j_call: TRBJ2-7
d_call: NA
clone_size: NA
cdr3_aa: CASSFGPGEQYF
cdr3_nt: TGTGCCAGCAGTTTTGGTCCCGGCGAGCAGTACTTC

v_call: TRBV6-5
j_call: TRBJ1-2
d_call: NA
clone_size: NA
cdr3_aa: CASSRGGHGYTF
cdr3_nt: TGTGCCAGCAGTCGCGGGGGGCATGGCTACACCTTC

v_call: TRBV18
j_call: TRBJ1-3
d_call: NA
clone_size: NA
cdr3_aa: CASSATATGNTIYF
cdr3_nt: TGTGCCAGCTCAGCGACAGCAACTGGAAACACCATATATTTT

v_call: TRBV7-2
j_call: TRBJ2-3
d_call: NA
clone_size: NA
cdr3_aa: CASSLLGLVGSDTQYF
cdr3_nt: TGTGCCAGCAGCTTATTGGGTCTAGTTGGGTCAGATACGCAGTATTTT

v_call: TRBV5-5
j_call: TRBJ1-4
d_call: NA
clone_size: NA
cdr3_aa: CASSFGNWANEKLFF
cdr3_nt: TGTGCCAGCAGCTTTGGGAATTGGGCTAATGAAAAACTGTTTTTT